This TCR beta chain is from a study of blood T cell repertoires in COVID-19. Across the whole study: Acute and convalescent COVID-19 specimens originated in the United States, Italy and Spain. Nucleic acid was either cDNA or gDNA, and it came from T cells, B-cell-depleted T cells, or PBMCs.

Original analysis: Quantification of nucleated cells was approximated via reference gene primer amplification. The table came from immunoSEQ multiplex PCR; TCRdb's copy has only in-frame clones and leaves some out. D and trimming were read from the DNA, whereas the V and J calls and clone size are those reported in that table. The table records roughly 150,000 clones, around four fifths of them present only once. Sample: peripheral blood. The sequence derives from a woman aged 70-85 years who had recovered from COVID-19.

Written as DNA, the CDR3 is TGCGCCAGCAGCGGGGGACAGCCCTCTGGGGCCAACGTCCTGACTTTC. It translates to CASSGGQPSGANVLTF. The chain combines TRBV5-1 with TRBJ2-6; 7 bases agree with TRBD1. CDR3 length: 16 residues. V gave up 4 bases and J gave up 0 bases; unmatched junction bases: 4. Looked up from germline, CDR1 is SGHRS and CDR2 is YFSETQ.